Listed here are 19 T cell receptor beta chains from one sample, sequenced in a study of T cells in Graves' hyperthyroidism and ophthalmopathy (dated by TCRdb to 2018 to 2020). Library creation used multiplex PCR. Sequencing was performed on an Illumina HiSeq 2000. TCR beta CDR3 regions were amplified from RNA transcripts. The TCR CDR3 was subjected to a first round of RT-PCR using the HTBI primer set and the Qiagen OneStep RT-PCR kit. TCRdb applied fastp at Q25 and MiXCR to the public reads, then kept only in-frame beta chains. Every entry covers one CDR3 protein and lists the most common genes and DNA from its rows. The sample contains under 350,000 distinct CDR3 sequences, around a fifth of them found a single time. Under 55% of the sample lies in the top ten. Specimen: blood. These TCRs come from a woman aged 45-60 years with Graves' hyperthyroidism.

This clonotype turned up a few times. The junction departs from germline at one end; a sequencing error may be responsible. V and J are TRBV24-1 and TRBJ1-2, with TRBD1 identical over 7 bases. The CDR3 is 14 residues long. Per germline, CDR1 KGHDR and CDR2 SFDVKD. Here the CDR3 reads CVTSDTTGARGYTF. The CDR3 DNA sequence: TGTGTCACCAGTGACACAACAGGGGCGCGTGGCTACACCTTC.

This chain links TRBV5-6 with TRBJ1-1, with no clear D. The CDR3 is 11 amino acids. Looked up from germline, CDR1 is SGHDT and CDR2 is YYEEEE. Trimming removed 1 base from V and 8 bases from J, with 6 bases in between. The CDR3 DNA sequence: TGTGCCAGCAGCTTGAGGAAGGAAGCTTTCTTT. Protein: CASSLRKEAFF.

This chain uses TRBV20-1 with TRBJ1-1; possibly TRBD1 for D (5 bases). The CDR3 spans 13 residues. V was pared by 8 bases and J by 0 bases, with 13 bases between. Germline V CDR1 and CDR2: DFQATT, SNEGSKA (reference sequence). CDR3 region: CSTKTVMNTEAFF. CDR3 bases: TGCAGTACCAAGACAGTTATGAACACTGAAGCTTTCTTT.

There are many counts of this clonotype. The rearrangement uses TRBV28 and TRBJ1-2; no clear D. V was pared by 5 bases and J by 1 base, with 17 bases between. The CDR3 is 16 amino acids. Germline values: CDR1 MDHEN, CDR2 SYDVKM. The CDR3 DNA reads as TGTGCCAGCAGTCCCGGAGGGTCTAAGAATAACTATGGCTACACCTTC. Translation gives CASSPGGSKNNYGYTF.

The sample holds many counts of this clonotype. This CDR3 is CSASFRDPLYEQYF. CDR3 coding DNA: TGCAGTGCTAGTTTTCGGGATCCTCTCTACGAGCAGTACTTC. This chain connects TRBV20-1 to TRBJ2-7, with a possible D match to TRBD2 (5 bases). The CDR3 totals 14 residues. V was pared by 3 bases and J by 3 bases, with 15 bases between. The germline CDR1 and CDR2 sequences are DFQATT and SNEGSKA (reference sequence).

The CDR3 region is CASSPAGQGFSGANVLTF. CDR3 nucleotides: TGTGCCAGCTCACCGGCCGGACAGGGGTTTTCTGGGGCCAACGTCCTGACTTTC. The rearrangement uses TRBV18 and TRBJ2-6; 9 bases agree with TRBD1. The CDR3 is 18 residues long. Germline values: CDR1 KGHSH, CDR2 LQKENI. Trimming at V came to 3 bases and at J to 1 base, leaving 7 bases not matched to a gene.

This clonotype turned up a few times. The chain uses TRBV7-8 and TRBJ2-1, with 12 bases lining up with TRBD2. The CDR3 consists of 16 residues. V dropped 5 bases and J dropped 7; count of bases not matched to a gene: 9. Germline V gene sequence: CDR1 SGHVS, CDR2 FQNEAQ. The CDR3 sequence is CASSTRLAGVGNEQFF. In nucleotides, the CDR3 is TGTGCCAGCAGCACTCGACTAGCGGGAGTGGGGAATGAGCAGTTCTTC.

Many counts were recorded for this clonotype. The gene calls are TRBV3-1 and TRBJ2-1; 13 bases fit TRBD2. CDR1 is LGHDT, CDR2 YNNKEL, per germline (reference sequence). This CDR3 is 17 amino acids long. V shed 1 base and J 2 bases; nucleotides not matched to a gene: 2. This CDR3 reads CASSQGLAGGTYNEQFF. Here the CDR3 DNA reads TGTGCCAGCAGCCAAGGACTAGCGGGAGGAACCTACAATGAGCAGTTCTTC.

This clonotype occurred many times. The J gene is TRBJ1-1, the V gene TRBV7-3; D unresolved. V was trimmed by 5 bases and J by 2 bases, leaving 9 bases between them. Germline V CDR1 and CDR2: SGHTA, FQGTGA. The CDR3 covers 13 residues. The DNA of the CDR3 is TGTGCCAGCAGCCTCGACCATAACACTGAAGCTTTCTTT. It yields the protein CASSLDHNTEAFF.

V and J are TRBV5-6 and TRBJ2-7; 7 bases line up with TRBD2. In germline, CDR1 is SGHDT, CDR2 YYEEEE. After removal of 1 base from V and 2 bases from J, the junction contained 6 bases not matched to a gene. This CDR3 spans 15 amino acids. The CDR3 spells CASSLLLAEPYEQYF. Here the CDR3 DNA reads TGTGCCAGCAGCTTGTTGCTAGCGGAACCCTACGAGCAGTACTTC.

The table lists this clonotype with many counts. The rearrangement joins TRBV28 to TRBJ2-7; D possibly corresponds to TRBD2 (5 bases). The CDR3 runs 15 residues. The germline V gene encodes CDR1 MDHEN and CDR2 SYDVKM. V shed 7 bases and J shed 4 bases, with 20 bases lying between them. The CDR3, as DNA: TGTGCCAGCACCCCAGGTCTAGGACTGATATACGAGCAGTACTTC. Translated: CASTPGLGLIYEQYF.

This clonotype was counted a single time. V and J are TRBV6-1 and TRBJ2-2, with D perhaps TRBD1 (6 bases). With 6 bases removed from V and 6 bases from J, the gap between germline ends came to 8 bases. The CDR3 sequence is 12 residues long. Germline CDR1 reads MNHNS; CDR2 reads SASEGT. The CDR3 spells CASRQGPGELFF. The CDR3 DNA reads TGTGCCAGCAGACAGGGCCCCGGGGAGCTGTTTTTT.

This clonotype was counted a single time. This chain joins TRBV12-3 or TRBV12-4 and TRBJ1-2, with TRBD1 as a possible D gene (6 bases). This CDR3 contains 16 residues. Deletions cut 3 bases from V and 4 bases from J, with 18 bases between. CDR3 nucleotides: TGTGCCAGCAGTTTCGGGGACTACAGGGTCGTCTATGGCTACACCTTC. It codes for CASSFGDYRVVYGYTF.

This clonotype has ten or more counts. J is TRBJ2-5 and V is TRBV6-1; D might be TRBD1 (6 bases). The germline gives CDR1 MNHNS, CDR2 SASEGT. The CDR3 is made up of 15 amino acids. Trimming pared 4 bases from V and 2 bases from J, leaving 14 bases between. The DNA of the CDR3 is TGTGCCAGCAGTGTTGGCAGGGGTAGACAAGAGACCCAGTACTTC. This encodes CASSVGRGRQETQYF.

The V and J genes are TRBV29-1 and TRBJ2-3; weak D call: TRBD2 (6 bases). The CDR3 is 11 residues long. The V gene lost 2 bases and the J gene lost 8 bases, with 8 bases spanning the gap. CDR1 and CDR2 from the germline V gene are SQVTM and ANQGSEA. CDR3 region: CSVELGGTQYF. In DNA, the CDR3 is TGCAGCGTTGAATTGGGGGGTACGCAGTATTTT.

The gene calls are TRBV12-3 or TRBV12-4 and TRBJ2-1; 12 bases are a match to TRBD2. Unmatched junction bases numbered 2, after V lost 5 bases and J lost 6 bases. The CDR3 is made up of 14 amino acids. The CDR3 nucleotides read TGTGCCAGCAGTGAGACTAGCGGGAGCAATGAGCAGTTCTTC. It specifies CASSETSGSNEQFF.

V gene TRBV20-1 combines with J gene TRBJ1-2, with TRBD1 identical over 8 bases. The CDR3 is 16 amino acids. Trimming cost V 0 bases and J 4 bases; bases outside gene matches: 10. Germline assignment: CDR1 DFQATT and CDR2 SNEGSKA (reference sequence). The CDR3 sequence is CSARDLRRGTGYGYTF. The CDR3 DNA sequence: TGCAGTGCTAGAGATCTTCGCCGGGGGACAGGCTATGGCTACACCTTC.

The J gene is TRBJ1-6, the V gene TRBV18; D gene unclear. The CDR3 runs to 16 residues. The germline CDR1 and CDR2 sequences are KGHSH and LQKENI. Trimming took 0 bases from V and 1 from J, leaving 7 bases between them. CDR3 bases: TGTGCCAGCTCACCACCTGGCGTTTCCTATAATTCACCCCTCCACTTT. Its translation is CASSPPGVSYNSPLHF.

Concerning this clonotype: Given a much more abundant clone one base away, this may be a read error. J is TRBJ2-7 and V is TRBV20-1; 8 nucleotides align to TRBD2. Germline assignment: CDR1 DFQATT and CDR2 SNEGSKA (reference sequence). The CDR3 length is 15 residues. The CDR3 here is CSAGEIAGITYEQYF. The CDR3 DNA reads TGCAGTGCTGGAGAGATAGCGGGGATCACCTACGAGCAGTACTTC.